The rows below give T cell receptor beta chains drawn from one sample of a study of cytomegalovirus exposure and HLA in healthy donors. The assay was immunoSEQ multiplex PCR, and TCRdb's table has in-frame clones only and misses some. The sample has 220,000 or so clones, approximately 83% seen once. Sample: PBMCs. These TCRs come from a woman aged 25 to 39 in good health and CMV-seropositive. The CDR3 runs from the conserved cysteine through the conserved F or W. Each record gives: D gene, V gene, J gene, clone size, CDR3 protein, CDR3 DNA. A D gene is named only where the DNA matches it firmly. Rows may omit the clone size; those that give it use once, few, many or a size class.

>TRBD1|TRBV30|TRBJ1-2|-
CAWSEGTGDGYTF
TGTGCCTGGAGTGAGGGGACAGGGGACGGCTACACCTTC
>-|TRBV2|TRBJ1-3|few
CASRRTENTIYF
TGTGCCAGCAGAAGGACAGAAAACACCATATATTTT
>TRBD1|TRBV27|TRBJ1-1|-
CASSLDRGPSDEAFF
TGTGCCAGCAGCCTGGACAGGGGACCGTCCGATGAAGCTTTCTTT
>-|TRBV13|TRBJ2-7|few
CASSSGQKGSYEQYF
TGTGCCAGCAGCTCCGGACAGAAAGGATCCTACGAGCAGTACTTC
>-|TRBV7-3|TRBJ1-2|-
CASSPTKGGSYGYTF
TGTGCCAGCAGCCCTACGAAAGGGGGGAGTTATGGCTACACCTTC
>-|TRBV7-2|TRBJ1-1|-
CASSQTGDTEAFF
TGTGCCAGCAGCCAAACAGGCGACACTGAAGCTTTCTTT
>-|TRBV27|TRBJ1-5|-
CASSLGTGSNQPQHF
TGTGCCAGCAGTCTCGGGACGGGAAGCAATCAGCCCCAGCATTTT
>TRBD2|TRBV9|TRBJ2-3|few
CASSVGLAGEVRGDTQYF
TGTGCCAGCAGCGTAGGATTAGCGGGAGAGGTGAGAGGAGATACGCAGTATTTT
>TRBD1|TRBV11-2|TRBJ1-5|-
CASSLRQGGQPQHF
TGTGCCAGCAGCCTTCGACAGGGGGGCCAGCCCCAGCATTTT
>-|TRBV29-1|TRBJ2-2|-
CSARKSWDATGELFF
TGCAGCGCCCGGAAGTCCTGGGACGCTACCGGGGAGCTGTTTTTT
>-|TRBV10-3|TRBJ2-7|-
CAISDSGRASYEQYF
TGTGCCATCAGTGATTCCGGCCGCGCTTCCTACGAGCAGTACTTC
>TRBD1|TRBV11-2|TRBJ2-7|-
CASSLGTGVSYEQYF
TGTGCCAGCAGCTTGGGGACAGGGGTCTCCTACGAGCAGTACTTC
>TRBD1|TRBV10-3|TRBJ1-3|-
CAISERATGEGNTIYF
TGTGCCATCAGTGAGAGGGCGACAGGGGAAGGAAACACCATATATTTT
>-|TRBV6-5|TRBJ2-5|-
CASSQDRGPGTQYF
TGTGCCAGCAGTCAGGATAGAGGTCCAGGGACCCAGTACTTC
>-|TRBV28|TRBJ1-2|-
CASSWGSVGGYTF
TGTGCCAGCAGTTGGGGTAGTGTGGGAGGCTACACCTTC
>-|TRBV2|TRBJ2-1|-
CASSDLTATYNEQFF
TGTGCCAGCAGCGATCTGACAGCCACCTACAATGAGCAGTTCTTC
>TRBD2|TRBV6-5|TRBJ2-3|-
CATYDGGRADTQYF
TGTGCCACCTACGACGGCGGGAGAGCAGATACGCAGTATTTT
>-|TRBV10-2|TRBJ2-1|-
CASSAGGFRTDIRNEQFF
TGCGCCAGCAGTGCCGGAGGTTTCCGGACCGATATCCGCAATGAGCAGTTCTTC
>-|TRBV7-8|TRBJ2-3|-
CASSQWLSSDTQYF
TGTGCCAGCAGCCAATGGCTATCGTCAGATACGCAGTATTTT
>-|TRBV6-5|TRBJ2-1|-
CASSYDGSSYNEQFF
TGTGCCAGCAGTTACGACGGGAGCTCCTACAATGAGCAGTTCTTC
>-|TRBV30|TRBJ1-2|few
CACQEYDGYTF
TGTGCCTGCCAAGAGTACGATGGCTACACCTTC
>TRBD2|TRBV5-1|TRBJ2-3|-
CASSHPRLAGERGDTQYF
TGCGCCAGCAGCCATCCTCGACTAGCGGGAGAGAGAGGGGATACGCAGTATTTT
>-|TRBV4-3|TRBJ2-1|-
CASSLWTGEQFF
TGCGCCAGCAGCCTTTGGACGGGTGAGCAGTTCTTC
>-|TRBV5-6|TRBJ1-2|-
CASSGGLSGDGYTF
TGTGCCAGCAGTGGGGGGCTATCCGGTGATGGCTACACCTTC
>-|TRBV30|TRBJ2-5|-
CAWSGETQYF
TGTGCCTGGAGTGGAGAGACCCAGTACTTC
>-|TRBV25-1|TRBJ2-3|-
CASTGADRTDTQYF
TGTGCCAGCACCGGGGCAGACCGCACAGATACGCAGTATTTT
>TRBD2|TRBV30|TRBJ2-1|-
CAWSVRLAGDGEQFF
TGTGCCTGGAGTGTGAGACTAGCGGGAGACGGGGAGCAGTTCTTC
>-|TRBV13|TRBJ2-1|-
CASSLFGGTYNEQFF
TGTGCCAGCAGCTTATTTGGCGGGACCTACAATGAGCAGTTCTTC
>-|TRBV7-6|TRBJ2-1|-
CASSWAYNEQFF
TGTGCCAGCAGCTGGGCTTACAATGAGCAGTTCTTC
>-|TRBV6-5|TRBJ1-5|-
CASSYQGTQPQHF
TGTGCCAGCAGTTACCAGGGGACGCAGCCCCAGCATTTT
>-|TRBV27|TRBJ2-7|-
CASSLKGGTNSYEQYF
TGTGCCAGCAGTTTAAAGGGCGGAACGAACTCCTACGAGCAGTACTTC
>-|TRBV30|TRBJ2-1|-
CAWAYSPTYNEQFF
TGTGCCTGGGCCTACTCACCGACTTACAATGAGCAGTTCTTC
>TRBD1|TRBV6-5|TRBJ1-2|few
CASSTGTGGLYGYTF
TGTGCCAGCAGCACCGGGACAGGGGGCCTCTATGGCTACACCTTC
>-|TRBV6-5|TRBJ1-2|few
CASSYAGEGYTF
TGTGCCAGCAGTTACGCCGGGGAAGGCTACACCTTC
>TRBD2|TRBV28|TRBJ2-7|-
CASSSILAGGTEQYF
TGTGCCAGCAGTTCTATTTTAGCGGGAGGTACCGAGCAGTACTTC
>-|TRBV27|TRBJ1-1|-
CASSFIDRNEAFF
TGTGCCAGCAGTTTTATAGACAGAAATGAAGCTTTCTTT
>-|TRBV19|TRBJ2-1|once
CASSQATYNEQFF
TGTGCCAGTAGTCAGGCAACCTACAATGAGCAGTTCTTC
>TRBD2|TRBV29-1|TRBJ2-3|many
CSVEGGSSGIGTDTQYF
TGCAGCGTTGAAGGGGGAAGTAGCGGGATCGGGACAGATACGCAGTATTTT
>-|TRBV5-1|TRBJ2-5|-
CASSFSGAGETQYF
TGCGCCAGCAGCTTTTCAGGGGCGGGAGAGACCCAGTACTTC
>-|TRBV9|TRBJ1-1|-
CASSSRGGRIMNTEAFF
TGTGCCAGCAGCTCGCGCGGTGGGCGAATTATGAACACTGAAGCTTTCTTT